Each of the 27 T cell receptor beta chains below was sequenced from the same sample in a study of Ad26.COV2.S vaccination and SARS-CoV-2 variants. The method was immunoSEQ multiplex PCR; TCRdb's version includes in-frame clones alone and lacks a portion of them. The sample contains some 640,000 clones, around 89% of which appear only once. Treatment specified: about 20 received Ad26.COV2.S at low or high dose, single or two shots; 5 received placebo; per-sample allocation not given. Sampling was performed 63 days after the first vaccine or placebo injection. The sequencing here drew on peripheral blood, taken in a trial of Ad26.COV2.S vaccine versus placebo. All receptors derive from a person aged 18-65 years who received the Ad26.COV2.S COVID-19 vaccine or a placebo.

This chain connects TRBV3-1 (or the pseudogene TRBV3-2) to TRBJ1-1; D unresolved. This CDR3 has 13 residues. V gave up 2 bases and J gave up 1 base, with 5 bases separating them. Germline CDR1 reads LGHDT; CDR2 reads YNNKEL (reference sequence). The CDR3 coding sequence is TGTGCCAGCAGCCAATTTACGAACACTGAAGCTTTCTTT. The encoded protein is CASSQFTNTEAFF.

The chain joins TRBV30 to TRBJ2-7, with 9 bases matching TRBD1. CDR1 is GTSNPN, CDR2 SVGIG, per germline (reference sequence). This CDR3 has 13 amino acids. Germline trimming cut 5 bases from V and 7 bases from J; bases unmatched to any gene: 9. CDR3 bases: TGTGCCTGGGGGAAACAGGGGGCCGAAGAGCAGTACTTC. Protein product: CAWGKQGAEEQYF. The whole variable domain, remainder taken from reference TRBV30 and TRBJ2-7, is SQTIHQWPATLVQPVGSPLSLECTVEGTSNPNLYWYRQAAGRGLQLLFYSVGIGQISSEVPQNLSASRPQDRQFILSSKKLLLSDSGFYLCAWGKQGAEEQYFGPGTRLTVT.

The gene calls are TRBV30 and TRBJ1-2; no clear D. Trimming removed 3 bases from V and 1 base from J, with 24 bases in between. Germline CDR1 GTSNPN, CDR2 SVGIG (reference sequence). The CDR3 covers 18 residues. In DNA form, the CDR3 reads TGTGCCTGGAGCGCCCCAAGACTGGCTCGGTGGGGTAACTATGGCTACACCTTC. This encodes CAWSAPRLARWGNYGYTF.

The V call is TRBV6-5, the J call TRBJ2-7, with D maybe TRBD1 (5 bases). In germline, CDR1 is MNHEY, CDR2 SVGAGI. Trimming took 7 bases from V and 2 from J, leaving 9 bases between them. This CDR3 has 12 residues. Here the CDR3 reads CASNRTPYEQYF. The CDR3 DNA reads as TGTGCCAGCAATAGGACACCCTACGAGCAGTACTTC.

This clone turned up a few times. In DNA, the CDR3 is TGTGCCAGCAGCTTGGATGGTGGAGGGACGAATTCACCCCTCCACTTT. This gives the protein CASSLDGGGTNSPLHF. The gene calls are TRBV5-4 and TRBJ1-6; a possible D gene is TRBD1 (5 bases). V was clipped by 0 bases and J by 7 bases, with 14 bases between them. The CDR3 length is 16 residues. The germline gives CDR1 SGHNT, CDR2 YYREEE (reference sequence).

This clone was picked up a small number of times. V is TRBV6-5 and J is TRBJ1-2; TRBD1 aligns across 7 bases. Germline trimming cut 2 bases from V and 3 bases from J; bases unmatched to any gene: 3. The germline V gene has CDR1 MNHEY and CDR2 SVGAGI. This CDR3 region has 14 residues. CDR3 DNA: TGTGCCAGCAGTTACAGGGGGCGGGACTATGGCTACACCTTC. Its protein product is CASSYRGRDYGYTF.

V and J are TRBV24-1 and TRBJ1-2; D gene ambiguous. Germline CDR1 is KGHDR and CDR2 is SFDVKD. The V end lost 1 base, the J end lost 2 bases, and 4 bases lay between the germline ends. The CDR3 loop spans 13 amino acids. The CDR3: CATSDFSNYGYTF. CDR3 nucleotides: TGTGCCACCAGTGATTTTAGCAACTATGGCTACACCTTC.

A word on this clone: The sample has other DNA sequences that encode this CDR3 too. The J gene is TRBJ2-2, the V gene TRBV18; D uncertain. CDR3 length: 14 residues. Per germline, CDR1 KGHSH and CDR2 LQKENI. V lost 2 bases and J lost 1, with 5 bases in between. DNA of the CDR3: TGTGCCAGCTCACCAGGGCGGAACACCGGGGAGCTGTTTTTT. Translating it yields CASSPGRNTGELFF.

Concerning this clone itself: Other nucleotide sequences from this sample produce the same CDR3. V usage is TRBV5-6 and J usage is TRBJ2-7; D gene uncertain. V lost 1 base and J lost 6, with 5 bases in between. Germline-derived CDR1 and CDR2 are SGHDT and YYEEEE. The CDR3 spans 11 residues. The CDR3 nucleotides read TGTGCCAGCAGCTTGATGGGCGAGCAGTACTTC. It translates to CASSLMGEQYF.

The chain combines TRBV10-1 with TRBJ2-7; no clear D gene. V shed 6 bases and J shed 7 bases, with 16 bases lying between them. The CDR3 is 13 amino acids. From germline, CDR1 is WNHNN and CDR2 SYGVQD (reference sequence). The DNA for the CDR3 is TGCGCCAGCAGCTCCGACGGTTATGGGGAGCAGTACTTC. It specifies CASSSDGYGEQYF.

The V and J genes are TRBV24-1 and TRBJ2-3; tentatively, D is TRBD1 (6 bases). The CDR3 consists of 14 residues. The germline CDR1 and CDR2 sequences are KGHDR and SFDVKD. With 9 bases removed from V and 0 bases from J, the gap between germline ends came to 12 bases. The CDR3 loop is CATEQGSSTDTQYF. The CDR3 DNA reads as TGTGCCACCGAACAGGGTTCTAGCACAGATACGCAGTATTTT.

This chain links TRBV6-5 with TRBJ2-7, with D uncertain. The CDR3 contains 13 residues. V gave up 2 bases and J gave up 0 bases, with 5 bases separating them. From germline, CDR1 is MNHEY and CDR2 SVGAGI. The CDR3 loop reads CASSYDHSYEQYF. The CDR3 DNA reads TGTGCCAGCAGTTACGACCACTCCTACGAGCAGTACTTC.

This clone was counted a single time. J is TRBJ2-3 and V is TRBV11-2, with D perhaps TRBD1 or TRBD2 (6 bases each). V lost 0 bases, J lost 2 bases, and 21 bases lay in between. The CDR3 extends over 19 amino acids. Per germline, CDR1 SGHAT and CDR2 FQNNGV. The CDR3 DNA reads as TGTGCCAGCAGCTTAGAAGCAGGCCTAGCGAGGGGGGACACAGATACGCAGTATTTT. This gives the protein CASSLEAGLARGDTDTQYF.

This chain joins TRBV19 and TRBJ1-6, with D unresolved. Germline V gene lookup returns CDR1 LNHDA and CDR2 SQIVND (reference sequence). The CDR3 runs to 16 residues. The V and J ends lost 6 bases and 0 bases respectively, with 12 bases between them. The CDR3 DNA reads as TGTGCCAGTAGAAACAGTCAAAGCTCCTATAATTCACCCCTCCACTTT. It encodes CASRNSQSSYNSPLHF.

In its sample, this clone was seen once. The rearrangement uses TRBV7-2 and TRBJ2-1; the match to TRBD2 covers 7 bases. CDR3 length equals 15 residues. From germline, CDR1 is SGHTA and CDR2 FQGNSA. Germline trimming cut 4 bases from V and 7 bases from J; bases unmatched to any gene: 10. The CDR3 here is CASSSSLWEGNEQFF. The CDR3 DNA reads TGTGCCAGCAGCTCAAGTCTGTGGGAGGGGAATGAGCAGTTCTTC.

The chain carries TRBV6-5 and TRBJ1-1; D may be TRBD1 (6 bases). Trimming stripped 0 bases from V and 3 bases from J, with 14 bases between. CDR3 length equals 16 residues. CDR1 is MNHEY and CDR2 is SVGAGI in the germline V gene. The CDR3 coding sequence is TGTGCCAGCAGTTACTCGAAGGGGGTCAGGGACACTGAAGCTTTCTTT. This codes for CASSYSKGVRDTEAFF.

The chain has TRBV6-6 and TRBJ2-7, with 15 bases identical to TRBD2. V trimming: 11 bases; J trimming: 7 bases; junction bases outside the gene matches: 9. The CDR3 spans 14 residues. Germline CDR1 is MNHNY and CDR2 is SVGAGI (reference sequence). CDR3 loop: CASRTSGGGWEQYF. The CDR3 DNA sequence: TGTGCCTCACGGACTAGCGGGGGGGGTTGGGAGCAGTACTTC.

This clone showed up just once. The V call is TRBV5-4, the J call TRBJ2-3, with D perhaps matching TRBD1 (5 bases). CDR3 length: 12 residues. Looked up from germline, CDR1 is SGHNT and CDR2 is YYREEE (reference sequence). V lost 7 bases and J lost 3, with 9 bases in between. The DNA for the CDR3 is TGTGCCAGCCAGGGTCTTACAGATACGCAGTATTTT. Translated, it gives CASQGLTDTQYF.

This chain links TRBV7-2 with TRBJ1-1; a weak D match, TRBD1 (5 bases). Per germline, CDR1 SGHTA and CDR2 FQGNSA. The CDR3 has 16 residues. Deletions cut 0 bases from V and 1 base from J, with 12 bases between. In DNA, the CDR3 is TGTGCCAGCAGCTTAGCCCTGACAGACAGGAACACTGAAGCTTTCTTT. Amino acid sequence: CASSLALTDRNTEAFF.

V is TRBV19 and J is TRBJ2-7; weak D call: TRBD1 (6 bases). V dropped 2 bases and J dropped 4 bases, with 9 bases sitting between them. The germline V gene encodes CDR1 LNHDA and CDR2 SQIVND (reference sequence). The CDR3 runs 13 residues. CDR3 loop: CASSISRGYEQYF. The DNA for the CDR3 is TGTGCCAGTAGTATATCCAGGGGTTACGAGCAGTACTTC. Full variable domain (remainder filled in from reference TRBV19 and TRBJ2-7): DGGITQSPKYLFRKEGQNVTLSCEQNLNHDAMYWYRQDPGQGLRLIYYSQIVNDFQKGDIAEGYSVSREKKESFPLTVTSAQKNPTAFYLCASSISRGYEQYFGPGTRLTVT.

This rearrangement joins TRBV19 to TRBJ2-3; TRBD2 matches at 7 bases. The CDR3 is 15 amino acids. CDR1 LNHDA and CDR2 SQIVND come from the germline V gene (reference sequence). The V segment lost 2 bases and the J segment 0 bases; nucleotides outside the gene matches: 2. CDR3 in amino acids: CASSISSGSTDTQYF. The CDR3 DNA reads TGTGCCAGTAGTATAAGTAGCGGGAGCACAGATACGCAGTATTTT. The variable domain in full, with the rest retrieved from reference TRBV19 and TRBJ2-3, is DGGITQSPKYLFRKEGQNVTLSCEQNLNHDAMYWYRQDPGQGLRLIYYSQIVNDFQKGDIAEGYSVSREKKESFPLTVTSAQKNPTAFYLCASSISSGSTDTQYFGPGTRLTVL.

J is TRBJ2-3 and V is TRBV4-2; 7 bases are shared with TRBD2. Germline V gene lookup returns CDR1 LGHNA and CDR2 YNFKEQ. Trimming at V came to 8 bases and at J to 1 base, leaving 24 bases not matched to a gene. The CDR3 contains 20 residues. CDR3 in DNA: TGTGCCAGCGGGCCAACCTGGGGAGCGGGATCGAATTTGGGCACAGATACGCAGTATTTT. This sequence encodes CASGPTWGAGSNLGTDTQYF.

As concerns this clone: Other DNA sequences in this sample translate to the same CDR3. The CDR3: CASSLGGLYEQYF. The CDR3 nucleotides read TGTGCCAGCAGTTTAGGGGGGTTGTACGAGCAGTACTTC. The chain employs TRBV27 and TRBJ2-7; perhaps TRBD2 as D (6 bases). Looked up from germline, CDR1 is MNHEY and CDR2 is SMNVEV (reference sequence). The V gene lost 2 bases and the J gene lost 4 bases, with 9 bases spanning the gap. The length of the CDR3 is 13 residues.

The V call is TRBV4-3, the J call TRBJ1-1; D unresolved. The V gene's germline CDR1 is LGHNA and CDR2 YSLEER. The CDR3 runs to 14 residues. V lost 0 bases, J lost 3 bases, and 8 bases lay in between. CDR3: CASSQDRWDTEAFF. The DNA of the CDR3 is TGCGCCAGCAGCCAAGACCGATGGGACACTGAAGCTTTCTTT.

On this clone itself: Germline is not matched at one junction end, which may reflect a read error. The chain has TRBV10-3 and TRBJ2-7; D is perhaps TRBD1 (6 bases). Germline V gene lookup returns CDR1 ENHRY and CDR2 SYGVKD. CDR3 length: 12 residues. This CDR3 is CATEQGMGEQYF. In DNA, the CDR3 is TGCGCCACGGAACAGGGAATGGGGGAGCAGTACTTC.

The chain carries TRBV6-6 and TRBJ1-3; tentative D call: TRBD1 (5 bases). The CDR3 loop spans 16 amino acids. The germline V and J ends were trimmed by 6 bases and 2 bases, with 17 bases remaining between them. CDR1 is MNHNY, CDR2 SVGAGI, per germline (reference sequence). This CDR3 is CASSRGGVRPGNTIYF. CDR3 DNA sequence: TGTGCCAGCAGCCGGGGGGGGGTTCGGCCTGGAAACACCATATATTTT.

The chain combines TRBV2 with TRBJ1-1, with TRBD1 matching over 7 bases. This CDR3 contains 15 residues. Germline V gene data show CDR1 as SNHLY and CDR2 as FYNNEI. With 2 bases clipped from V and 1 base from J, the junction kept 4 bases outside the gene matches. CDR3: CASSEFQGGNTEAFF. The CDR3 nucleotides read TGTGCCAGCAGTGAATTTCAGGGGGGGAACACTGAAGCTTTCTTT.